This TCR beta chain was retrieved from a study of blood T cell repertoires in COVID-19. Study information: Researchers got acute and convalescent COVID-19 samples from the United States, Italy and Spain. T cells, B-cell-depleted T cells, or PBMCs provided the cDNA or gDNA that served as material.

Germline V gene lookup returns CDR1 MNHEY and CDR2 SVGEGT. The CDR3 length is 17 residues. Trimming took 0 bases from V and 1 from J, leaving 15 bases between them. Original processing notes: Amplified reference gene primers provided the basis for estimating nucleated cell counts. The protocol was immunoSEQ multiplex PCR, while the TCRdb copy is restricted to in-frame clones and leaves out a portion. That table is the source of V, J and clone size, and D and trimming were worked out from the DNA. Among roughly 250,000 clones, approximately 90% were seen once, and the ten largest hold under 4.5%. The sample taken for sequencing was peripheral blood. The chain couples TRBV6-2 or TRBV6-3 to TRBJ1-1, with D possibly TRBD1 on 6 matching bases. The clonotype comes from a man in his sixties who had recovered from COVID-19. CDR3 DNA sequence: TGTGCCAGCAGTTACTCGAGTATCGGCAGGGGGAACACTGAAGCTTTCTTT. Translating it yields CASSYSSIGRGNTEAFF.